The T cell receptor beta chain under discussion was sequenced for a study of monozygotic twins with inflammatory bowel disease. Study results and limitations: Diversity of TCRbeta measured by inverse Simpson was lower in IBD patients than in healthy co-twins. Differing immunosuppressive treatments may have added variability to patient repertoires. Differing T cell subtypes remained indistinguishable.

Remarks on this clonotype: The antigen is not known.

Every TCR library drew on around 3,600 ng of total RNA. TCRdb reprocessed the 5' RACE reads; each CDR3 protein has one entry and no DNA is given. In all, the sample yields about 160,000 distinct CDR3 sequences. The CDR3 consists of 16 residues. Per the germline V gene, CDR1 is SGDLS and CDR2 is YYNGEE. This TCR came from a human donor with ulcerative colitis or Crohn's disease, or a healthy co-twin of an affected twin (not recorded which). This chain links TRBV9 with TRBJ2-1; TCRdb names TRBD2, which stays unverified in the absence of DNA. Material for sequencing was blood. CDR3 loop: CASSTGTSGVYNEQFF.